This is a list of T cell receptor beta chains from one sample in a study of T cell responses to AZD1222 COVID-19 vaccine. Using immunoSEQ multiplex PCR, the repertoire was profiled, and TCRdb retains in-frame clones only, with some absent. Here the sample spans more than 250,000 clones, approximately 95% being singletons. The sample was peripheral blood, taken on day 0 of AZD1222 vaccination. The receptors here all came from an adult in good health. Both conserved end residues are part of each CDR3. The order of the fields is CDR3 DNA, CDR3 protein, D gene, clone size, CDR3 length, V gene, J gene. D genes are given only for firm matches. Clone sizes are given selectively: once, few, many, or a class where the clone is expanded.

CDR3 DNA: TGTGCCAGCAGCCTCGGGACAGGGGGCGCCTCCGGGGAGCTGTTTTTT
CDR3 protein: CASSLGTGGASGELFF
D gene: TRBD1
clone size: NA
CDR3 length: 16
V gene: TRBV3-1/TRBV3-2
J gene: TRBJ2-2

CDR3 DNA: TGTGCCAGCAGTGACGTGGGGGGCGTCTACTTC
CDR3 protein: CASSDVGGVYF
D gene: NA
clone size: NA
CDR3 length: 11
V gene: TRBV6-4
J gene: TRBJ2-7

CDR3 DNA: TGTGCCAGTGGGGACAGGGGAGGGTCCTACAATGAGCAGTTCTTC
CDR3 protein: CASGDRGGSYNEQFF
D gene: TRBD1
clone size: NA
CDR3 length: 15
V gene: TRBV19
J gene: TRBJ2-1

CDR3 DNA: TGCGCCAGCAGCCCCCGCGCGGGCACAGATACGCAGTATTTT
CDR3 protein: CASSPRAGTDTQYF
D gene: NA
clone size: NA
CDR3 length: 14
V gene: TRBV5-1
J gene: TRBJ2-3

CDR3 DNA: TGTGCCAGCAGTCCGGGACTAGCGGGGGGTCTTCGCACAGATACGCAGTATTTT
CDR3 protein: CASSPGLAGGLRTDTQYF
D gene: TRBD2
clone size: NA
CDR3 length: 18
V gene: TRBV27
J gene: TRBJ2-3

CDR3 DNA: TGCAGTGCCGTAGACAGGGATACGCAGTATTTT
CDR3 protein: CSAVDRDTQYF
D gene: NA
clone size: NA
CDR3 length: 11
V gene: TRBV20-1
J gene: TRBJ2-3

CDR3 DNA: TGTGCCTGCCCACGGGGCACAGATACGCAGTATTTT
CDR3 protein: CACPRGTDTQYF
D gene: NA
clone size: few
CDR3 length: 12
V gene: TRBV30
J gene: TRBJ2-3

CDR3 DNA: TGTGCCAGTAGTTTCTTGACAGATGGCTACACCTTC
CDR3 protein: CASSFLTDGYTF
D gene: NA
clone size: NA
CDR3 length: 12
V gene: TRBV19
J gene: TRBJ1-2

CDR3 DNA: TGTGCCAGTAGAACCTTTAGGAGTACCATTGAAGCTTTCTTT
CDR3 protein: CASRTFRSTIEAFF
D gene: NA
clone size: NA
CDR3 length: 14
V gene: TRBV5-8
J gene: TRBJ1-1

CDR3 DNA: TGTGCCAGCAGTTTACAGTTCCAGGCTCGGAATGAGCAGTTCTTC
CDR3 protein: CASSLQFQARNEQFF
D gene: NA
clone size: NA
CDR3 length: 15
V gene: TRBV27
J gene: TRBJ2-1

CDR3 DNA: TGTGCCAGCAGCTCGACTAGCGGGGGGACGATCACCGGGGAGCTGTTTTTT
CDR3 protein: CASSSTSGGTITGELFF
D gene: TRBD2
clone size: NA
CDR3 length: 17
V gene: TRBV7-9
J gene: TRBJ2-2

CDR3 DNA: TGTGCCATCAGTGAGCCTTCCGTGGGTAACACCATATATTTT
CDR3 protein: CAISEPSVGNTIYF
D gene: NA
clone size: NA
CDR3 length: 14
V gene: TRBV10-3
J gene: TRBJ1-3

CDR3 DNA: TGTGCCAGCACCTACGGGGTAGGGGGGGACTATGGCTACACCTTC
CDR3 protein: CASTYGVGGDYGYTF
D gene: NA
clone size: NA
CDR3 length: 15
V gene: TRBV6-5
J gene: TRBJ1-2

CDR3 DNA: TGTGCCAGCAGTTGGGACAGGGGGCCCCAAGAGACCCAGTACTTC
CDR3 protein: CASSWDRGPQETQYF
D gene: TRBD1
clone size: NA
CDR3 length: 15
V gene: TRBV2
J gene: TRBJ2-5

CDR3 DNA: TGTGCCAGCAGCAACCGATCCAAGGGGAGCACCGGGGAGCTGTTTTTT
CDR3 protein: CASSNRSKGSTGELFF
D gene: NA
clone size: NA
CDR3 length: 16
V gene: TRBV5-4
J gene: TRBJ2-2

CDR3 DNA: TGTGCCAGCAGCCAAGGAGGTTCGGGATTCTCACCCCTCCACTTT
CDR3 protein: CASSQGGSGFSPLHF
D gene: NA
clone size: NA
CDR3 length: 15
V gene: TRBV3-1/TRBV3-2
J gene: TRBJ1-6

CDR3 DNA: TGTGCCAGCAGTTACCCCCCCAGGGACGAGCAGTACTTC
CDR3 protein: CASSYPPRDEQYF
D gene: NA
clone size: NA
CDR3 length: 13
V gene: TRBV28
J gene: TRBJ2-7

CDR3 DNA: TGTGCCAGTAGTTGGGGACAGGGGGGATTCAATGAGCAGTTCTTC
CDR3 protein: CASSWGQGGFNEQFF
D gene: TRBD1
clone size: NA
CDR3 length: 15
V gene: TRBV19
J gene: TRBJ2-1

CDR3 DNA: TGTGCCAGCAGTTTTACGCCCCGGGAAGCTTTCTTT
CDR3 protein: CASSFTPREAFF
D gene: NA
clone size: NA
CDR3 length: 12
V gene: TRBV6-2/TRBV6-3
J gene: TRBJ1-1

CDR3 DNA: TGTGCCAGTAGGGGACAGGTCAATCAGCCCCAGCATTTT
CDR3 protein: CASRGQVNQPQHF
D gene: TRBD1
clone size: NA
CDR3 length: 13
V gene: TRBV19
J gene: TRBJ1-5

CDR3 DNA: TGTGCCAGCAGCTTGGGAGGGGCTTCTCACACCGGGGAGCTGTTTTTT
CDR3 protein: CASSLGGASHTGELFF
D gene: NA
clone size: once
CDR3 length: 16
V gene: TRBV5-4
J gene: TRBJ2-2

CDR3 DNA: TGCAGCGCTGGGTTCGGATTGAACACTGAAGCTTTCTTT
CDR3 protein: CSAGFGLNTEAFF
D gene: NA
clone size: NA
CDR3 length: 13
V gene: TRBV29-1
J gene: TRBJ1-1

CDR3 DNA: TGTGCCAGCAGCTTGGGGACAGTTGAAGCTTTCTTT
CDR3 protein: CASSLGTVEAFF
D gene: TRBD1
clone size: NA
CDR3 length: 12
V gene: TRBV7-9
J gene: TRBJ1-1

CDR3 DNA: TGTGCCAGCTCACTTTCGACAGGGCTAAGCAATCAGCCCCAGCATTTT
CDR3 protein: CASSLSTGLSNQPQHF
D gene: TRBD1
clone size: NA
CDR3 length: 16
V gene: TRBV18
J gene: TRBJ1-5

CDR3 DNA: TGTGCCAGCAGCCCCGTCCCGGGACTACCAATACACGAGCAGTACTTC
CDR3 protein: CASSPVPGLPIHEQYF
D gene: TRBD2
clone size: once
CDR3 length: 16
V gene: TRBV7-2
J gene: TRBJ2-7

CDR3 DNA: TGCAGCGTGGACGGGACTAGCGGCGGCACAGATACGCAGTATTTT
CDR3 protein: CSVDGTSGGTDTQYF
D gene: TRBD2
clone size: NA
CDR3 length: 15
V gene: TRBV29-1
J gene: TRBJ2-3

CDR3 DNA: TGTGCCAGCACCTTGACAACTGGAAACACCATATATTTT
CDR3 protein: CASTLTTGNTIYF
D gene: NA
clone size: NA
CDR3 length: 13
V gene: TRBV28
J gene: TRBJ1-3

CDR3 DNA: TGTGCCAGCAGCGCCCGGACAGGGGTTGAGACCCAGTACTTC
CDR3 protein: CASSARTGVETQYF
D gene: TRBD1
clone size: NA
CDR3 length: 14
V gene: TRBV5-4
J gene: TRBJ2-5

CDR3 DNA: TGTGCCAGCAGGCACCGGGACAGGGAGGGTGGCTACACCTTC
CDR3 protein: CASRHRDREGGYTF
D gene: TRBD1
clone size: NA
CDR3 length: 14
V gene: TRBV7-2
J gene: TRBJ1-2

CDR3 DNA: TGTGCCAGTAGTATTACAGGGGTGGGCACTGAAGCTTTCTTT
CDR3 protein: CASSITGVGTEAFF
D gene: TRBD1
clone size: NA
CDR3 length: 14
V gene: TRBV19
J gene: TRBJ1-1

CDR3 DNA: TGTGCCAGTAGTCCGGCGGGGGTGGAGACCCAGTACTTC
CDR3 protein: CASSPAGVETQYF
D gene: TRBD2
clone size: NA
CDR3 length: 13
V gene: TRBV19
J gene: TRBJ2-5

CDR3 DNA: TGTGCCAGCAGTGAAGGACAGTCTACGTACTTC
CDR3 protein: CASSEGQSTYF
D gene: NA
clone size: NA
CDR3 length: 11
V gene: TRBV6-1
J gene: TRBJ2-5

CDR3 DNA: TGCGCCAGCAGCTTGGGGACAGGACAAGAGACCCAGTACTTC
CDR3 protein: CASSLGTGQETQYF
D gene: TRBD1
clone size: NA
CDR3 length: 14
V gene: TRBV5-1
J gene: TRBJ2-5

CDR3 DNA: TGTGCCAGCGGCCCGGGACAGGGACTACGACAAGCTTTCTTT
CDR3 protein: CASGPGQGLRQAFF
D gene: TRBD1
clone size: once
CDR3 length: 14
V gene: TRBV9
J gene: TRBJ1-1

CDR3 DNA: TGTGCCAGCAGTTTCAGCCCGGGACAGGGACTTGGAGAGCAGTACTTC
CDR3 protein: CASSFSPGQGLGEQYF
D gene: TRBD1
clone size: NA
CDR3 length: 16
V gene: TRBV28
J gene: TRBJ2-7

CDR3 DNA: TGTGTCACCGCCAGGGGATATAATTCACCCCTCCACTTT
CDR3 protein: CVTARGYNSPLHF
D gene: NA
clone size: NA
CDR3 length: 13
V gene: TRBV28
J gene: TRBJ1-6

CDR3 DNA: TGCGCCAGCAAGGAGGTAATGAACACTGAAGCTTTCTTT
CDR3 protein: CASKEVMNTEAFF
D gene: NA
clone size: NA
CDR3 length: 13
V gene: TRBV5-1
J gene: TRBJ1-1

CDR3 DNA: TGTGCCAGCAGTGAAGCGAGGCGCGGAAATGAAAAACTGTTTTTT
CDR3 protein: CASSEARRGNEKLFF
D gene: NA
clone size: NA
CDR3 length: 15
V gene: TRBV2
J gene: TRBJ1-4

CDR3 DNA: TGTGCCAGCAAGTGGGCAGGGGGCAGGAATGAGCAGTTCTTC
CDR3 protein: CASKWAGGRNEQFF
D gene: TRBD1
clone size: NA
CDR3 length: 14
V gene: TRBV28
J gene: TRBJ2-1

CDR3 DNA: TGTGCCAGCAGCTTAGTAGGTGGGGAGCTGTTTTTT
CDR3 protein: CASSLVGGELFF
D gene: NA
clone size: NA
CDR3 length: 12
V gene: TRBV7-3
J gene: TRBJ2-2

CDR3 DNA: TGTGCCAGCAGTTTCCGGGCGCGAGATACGCAGTATTTT
CDR3 protein: CASSFRARDTQYF
D gene: NA
clone size: NA
CDR3 length: 13
V gene: TRBV27
J gene: TRBJ2-3

CDR3 DNA: TGTGCCAGCAGCACGAAACCGACAGGACGGGCTTTCTTT
CDR3 protein: CASSTKPTGRAFF
D gene: NA
clone size: NA
CDR3 length: 13
V gene: TRBV13
J gene: TRBJ1-1

CDR3 DNA: TGTGCCAGCTCACCCACTCTCGGGACAGTGAACACTGAAGCTTTCTTT
CDR3 protein: CASSPTLGTVNTEAFF
D gene: TRBD1
clone size: NA
CDR3 length: 16
V gene: TRBV18
J gene: TRBJ1-1

CDR3 DNA: TGTGCCACCAGTGAGGAGCGGGAGGGAGGCTATGAGCAGTTCTTC
CDR3 protein: CATSEEREGGYEQFF
D gene: TRBD2
clone size: NA
CDR3 length: 15
V gene: TRBV24-1
J gene: TRBJ2-1

CDR3 DNA: TGTGCCAGCAGTGTGGACAGGGCTAACTCAAACATTCAGTACTTC
CDR3 protein: CASSVDRANSNIQYF
D gene: TRBD1
clone size: NA
CDR3 length: 15
V gene: TRBV2
J gene: TRBJ2-4

CDR3 DNA: TGTGCCAGCAGCACCCGGGGAGGGAGCTCCTACAATGAGCAGTTCTTC
CDR3 protein: CASSTRGGSSYNEQFF
D gene: TRBD2
clone size: few
CDR3 length: 16
V gene: TRBV7-8
J gene: TRBJ2-1

CDR3 DNA: TGTGCCAGCTCTCGCGGGACTAGCGGGACCTACAATGAGCAGTTCTTC
CDR3 protein: CASSRGTSGTYNEQFF
D gene: TRBD2
clone size: once
CDR3 length: 16
V gene: TRBV18
J gene: TRBJ2-1

CDR3 DNA: TGCGCCAGCCGAGAAGAAGAGCAGTACTTC
CDR3 protein: CASREEEQYF
D gene: NA
clone size: NA
CDR3 length: 10
V gene: TRBV10-1
J gene: TRBJ2-7

CDR3 DNA: TGCGCCAGCACCGGGGGGAGTATGGGGAAGGGCGGATATGGCTACACCTTC
CDR3 protein: CASTGGSMGKGGYGYTF
D gene: NA
clone size: NA
CDR3 length: 17
V gene: TRBV5-1
J gene: TRBJ1-2

CDR3 DNA: TGTGCCAGCAGTTTATACTCCGTTTTGCACGAGCAGTACTTC
CDR3 protein: CASSLYSVLHEQYF
D gene: NA
clone size: NA
CDR3 length: 14
V gene: TRBV27
J gene: TRBJ2-7

CDR3 DNA: TGCAGCTCCTCGGGCAGGGGGCAAGACACTGAAGCTTTCTTT
CDR3 protein: CSSSGRGQDTEAFF
D gene: TRBD1
clone size: NA
CDR3 length: 14
V gene: TRBV29-1
J gene: TRBJ1-1

CDR3 DNA: TGTGCCAGCAGTTACGGGACAGGGGCCACAGATACGCAGTATTTT
CDR3 protein: CASSYGTGATDTQYF
D gene: TRBD1
clone size: few
CDR3 length: 15
V gene: TRBV6-5
J gene: TRBJ2-3

CDR3 DNA: TGTGCCAGCAGCACCGGGACGTTCAACTATGGCTACACCTTC
CDR3 protein: CASSTGTFNYGYTF
D gene: NA
clone size: NA
CDR3 length: 14
V gene: TRBV28
J gene: TRBJ1-2

CDR3 DNA: TGTGCCAGCAGCTTAAGGGGACAGGGGGGCTCCTACGAGCAGTACTTC
CDR3 protein: CASSLRGQGGSYEQYF
D gene: TRBD1
clone size: NA
CDR3 length: 16
V gene: TRBV7-8
J gene: TRBJ2-7

CDR3 DNA: TGCGCCAGCAGCTTGGAGGGGGTAAATGAAAAACTGTTTTTT
CDR3 protein: CASSLEGVNEKLFF
D gene: NA
clone size: NA
CDR3 length: 14
V gene: TRBV5-1
J gene: TRBJ1-4

CDR3 DNA: TGTGCCAGCAGCGGTGGGAATTGGAGGGTCGGGGAGCTGTTTTTT
CDR3 protein: CASSGGNWRVGELFF
D gene: NA
clone size: NA
CDR3 length: 15
V gene: TRBV9
J gene: TRBJ2-2

CDR3 DNA: TGTGCCAGCAGCTTAGCACAGGCTAGATACGAGCAGTACTTC
CDR3 protein: CASSLAQARYEQYF
D gene: NA
clone size: NA
CDR3 length: 14
V gene: TRBV11-2
J gene: TRBJ2-7

CDR3 DNA: TGCGCCAGCAGGCTGACAGGGAACACTGAAGCTTTCTTT
CDR3 protein: CASRLTGNTEAFF
D gene: NA
clone size: NA
CDR3 length: 13
V gene: TRBV10-2
J gene: TRBJ1-1